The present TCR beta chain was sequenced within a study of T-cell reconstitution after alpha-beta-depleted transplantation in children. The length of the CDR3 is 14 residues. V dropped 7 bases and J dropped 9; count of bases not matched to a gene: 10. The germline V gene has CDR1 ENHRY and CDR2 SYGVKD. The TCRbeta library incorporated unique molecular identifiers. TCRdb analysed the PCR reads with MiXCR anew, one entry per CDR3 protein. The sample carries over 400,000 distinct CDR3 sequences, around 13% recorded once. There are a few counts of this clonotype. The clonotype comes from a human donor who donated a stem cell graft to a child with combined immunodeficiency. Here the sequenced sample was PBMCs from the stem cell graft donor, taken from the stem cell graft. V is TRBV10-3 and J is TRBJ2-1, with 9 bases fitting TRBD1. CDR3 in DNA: TGTGCCATCAAAGGCCTCACAGGGGGCGGTGAGCAGTTCTTC. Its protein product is CAIKGLTGGGEQFF.